One and the same sample provided the 14 T cell receptor beta chains below, sequenced in a study of shared clonotypes between healthy human individuals. Using immunoSEQ multiplex PCR, the repertoire was profiled, and TCRdb retains in-frame clones only, with some absent. The sample includes about 1.1 million clones, roughly 74% of them seen just once. What was sequenced was memory CD4+ T cells from PBMCs. Subset indicated: CD45RA-negative fraction. The source is a young man in good health. Some clones in this sample may be carry-over from other donors' samples.

The chain carries TRBV7-2 and TRBJ2-7; tentatively, D is TRBD1 or TRBD2 (8 bases each). Germline V gene lookup returns CDR1 SGHTA and CDR2 FQGNSA. The CDR3 is 19 amino acids. V was clipped by 5 bases and J by 7 bases, with 33 bases between them. CDR3 DNA sequence: TGTGCCAGCAGCCTACTAACAGGGGGGCTGCGGGAGGCCCTCAGGGAGCAGTACTTC. Residues: CASSLLTGGLREALREQYF. Based on the CDR3 plus reference TRBV7-2 and TRBJ2-7, the full variable domain is GAGVSQSPSNKVTEKGKDVELRCDPISGHTALYWYRQSLGQGLEFLIYFQGNSAPDKSGLPSDRFSAERTGGSVSTLTIQRTQQEDSAVYLCASSLLTGGLREALREQYFGPGTRLTVT.

The chain employs TRBV10-2 and TRBJ1-5, with D perhaps matching TRBD1 (5 bases). The V end was cut by 4 bases, the J end by 7 bases, with 14 bases between. Per the germline V gene, CDR1 is WSHSY and CDR2 is SAAADI. CDR3 length: 14 amino acids. The CDR3, as DNA: TGCGCCAGCAGTGTTGGTAGGGGCTGGCAGCCCCAGCATTTT. Translating it yields CASSVGRGWQPQHF.

This clone was counted a single time. The V call is TRBV30, the J call TRBJ2-7; D assignment may be TRBD1 or TRBD2 (5 bases each). Trimming shortened V by 1 base and J by 5 bases, and 12 bases separated the two germline ends. CDR3 length equals 13 residues. Germline assignment: CDR1 GTSNPN and CDR2 SVGIG (reference sequence). In nucleotides, the CDR3 is TGTGCCTGGAGTGGGGGCAGGGACCACGAGCAGTACTTC. Translating it yields CAWSGGRDHEQYF.

The chain joins TRBV19 to TRBJ2-5, with 7 bases fitting TRBD1. CDR3 length equals 15 residues. Germline-derived CDR1 and CDR2 are LNHDA and SQIVND (reference sequence). V shed 3 bases, J shed 3 bases, and the junction held 7 bases outside the gene matches. This chain's CDR3 is CASSIALTGEETQYF. The CDR3 nucleotides are TGTGCCAGTAGTATTGCCCTCACAGGGGAAGAGACCCAGTACTTC.

CDR3: CAHRGQGEAFF. CDR3 nucleotides: TGTGCCCATCGGGGTCAGGGGGAAGCTTTCTTT. The chain recombines TRBV10-3 with TRBJ1-1, with a weak D call TRBD1 (6 bases). This CDR3 comprises 11 residues. V lost 11 bases and J 8 bases, leaving 15 bases between the germline ends. Germline CDR1 reads ENHRY; CDR2 reads SYGVKD.

The chain links TRBV4-3 to TRBJ1-2, with 12 bases that match TRBD1. V trimming: 0 bases; J trimming: 13 bases; junction bases outside the gene matches: 9. The CDR3 has 15 residues. Germline CDR1 and CDR2: LGHNA and YSLEER. The DNA of the CDR3 is TGCGCCAGCAGCCAAGAAAGGGGACAGGGGGCGTCGGTCACCTTC. Protein product: CASSQERGQGASVTF.

For the CDR3, the DNA is TGTGCCAGCAGCCTAAGTGGACTAGCCAGTAATGAGCAGTTCTTC. Amino acid sequence: CASSLSGLASNEQFF. This sequence joins TRBV7-2 and TRBJ2-1; 8 bases line up with TRBD2. V lost 5 bases, J lost 7 bases, and 10 bases stayed unmatched. Germline V gives CDR1 SGHTA, CDR2 FQGNSA. The CDR3 totals 15 residues.

The chain uses TRBV14 and TRBJ2-1; the D is unclear. The CDR3 consists of 13 residues. The ends were cut back, 4 bases at V and 2 bases at J, with 6 bases in the middle. Germline V gives CDR1 SGHDN, CDR2 FVKESK. The CDR3 region is CASSPTPYNEQFF. CDR3 bases: TGTGCCAGCAGCCCCACCCCCTACAATGAGCAGTTCTTC.

The rearrangement uses TRBV5-1 and TRBJ2-3; D may be TRBD1 (6 bases). This CDR3 contains 16 residues. CDR1 is SGHRS, CDR2 YFSETQ, per germline. V gave up 4 bases and J gave up 4 bases, with 19 bases separating them. CDR3 in DNA: TGCGCCAGCAGCCGGGAAGGAGGTTCAGGGGCAGATACGCAGTATTTT. Translated, it gives CASSREGGSGADTQYF.

The chain has TRBV28 and TRBJ2-7; tentatively, D is TRBD1 or TRBD2 (5 bases each). The CDR3 consists of 14 residues. With 6 bases removed from V and 3 bases from J, the gap between germline ends came to 15 bases. Germline CDR1 reads MDHEN; CDR2 reads SYDVKM. CDR3 DNA sequence: TGTGCCAGCAGACCGGGGCTACGACGCTACGAGCAGTACTTC. Its translation is CASRPGLRRYEQYF.

A remark on this clone: The sample has other DNA sequences that encode this CDR3 too. The rearrangement joins TRBV30 to TRBJ2-2; 9 positions match TRBD1. CDR3 length: 13 residues. The junction had 0 bases not matched to a gene; V was cut back by 1 base and J by 6 bases. In germline, CDR1 is GTSNPN, CDR2 SVGIG (reference sequence). The CDR3: CAWSGQGAGELFF. CDR3 bases: TGTGCCTGGAGTGGACAGGGGGCCGGGGAGCTGTTTTTT.

The chain recombines TRBV30 with TRBJ2-4; D remains unclear. Trimming left V 3 bases short and J 7 bases short, with 10 bases between. Per germline, CDR1 GTSNPN and CDR2 SVGIG (reference sequence). This CDR3 is 12 amino acids long. The chain's CDR3 is CAWSELGNIQYF. DNA for the CDR3: TGTGCCTGGAGCGAACTGGGGAACATTCAGTACTTC.

The chain joins TRBV5-4 to TRBJ2-3; TRBD2 matches 8 bases. This CDR3 spans 15 amino acids. Unmatched junction bases numbered 7, after V lost 3 bases and J lost 4 bases. Germline V gene lookup returns CDR1 SGHNT and CDR2 YYREEE (reference sequence). In nucleotides, the CDR3 is TGTGCCAGCAGCTCTGAGCGGGAGAGGTCAGATACGCAGTATTTT. Translation: CASSSERERSDTQYF. Complete variable domain (other parts from reference TRBV5-4 and TRBJ2-3): ETGVTQSPTHLIKTRGQQVTLRCSSQSGHNTVSWYQQALGQGPQFIFQYYREEENGRGNFPPRFSGLQFPNYSSELNVNALELDDSALYLCASSSERERSDTQYFGPGTRLTVL.

This clone has just one count. V and J are TRBV20-1 and TRBJ2-3; D gene ambiguous. V lost 0 bases and J lost 5, with 3 bases in between. The length of the CDR3 is 11 residues. CDR1 is DFQATT, CDR2 SNEGSKA, per germline (reference sequence). CDR3 sequence (DNA): TGCAGTGCTAGAGAAAAAGATACGCAGTATTTT. Amino acids: CSAREKDTQYF.